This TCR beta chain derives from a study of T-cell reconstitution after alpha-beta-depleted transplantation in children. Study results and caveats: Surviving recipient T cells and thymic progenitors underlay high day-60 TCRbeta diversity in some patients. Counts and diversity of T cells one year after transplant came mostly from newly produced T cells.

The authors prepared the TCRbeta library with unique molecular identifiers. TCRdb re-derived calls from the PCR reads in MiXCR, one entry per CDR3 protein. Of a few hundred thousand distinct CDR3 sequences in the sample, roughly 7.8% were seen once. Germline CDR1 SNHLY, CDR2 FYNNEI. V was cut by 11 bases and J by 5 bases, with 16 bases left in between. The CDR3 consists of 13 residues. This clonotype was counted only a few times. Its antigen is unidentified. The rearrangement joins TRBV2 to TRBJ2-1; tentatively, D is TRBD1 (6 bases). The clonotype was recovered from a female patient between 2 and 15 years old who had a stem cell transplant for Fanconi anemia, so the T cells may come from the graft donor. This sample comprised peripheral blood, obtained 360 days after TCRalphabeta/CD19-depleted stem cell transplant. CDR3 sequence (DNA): TGTGCCCGAACGGGACAAAGCGACAATGAGCAGTTCTTC. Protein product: CARTGQSDNEQFF.